Following are 31 T cell receptor beta chains from one sample sequenced in a study of T cells in Graves' hyperthyroidism and ophthalmopathy. Researchers took RNA transcripts and amplified the TCR beta CDR3 regions from them. The study used the HTBI primer set for a first-round RT-PCR of the TCR CDR3. TCRdb reprocessed the multiplex PCR reads via MiXCR and lists one record per CDR3 protein. The data show 280,000 or so distinct CDR3 sequences, around 25% seen once. Sample: blood. Receptors originate from a man in his forties with Graves' hyperthyroidism that later progressed to Graves' ophthalmopathy.

V and J are TRBV28 and TRBJ1-5, with TRBD1 matching over 7 bases. Germline V CDR1 and CDR2: MDHEN, SYDVKM. CDR3 length: 15 amino acids. V was clipped by 3 bases and J by 2 bases; unmatched bases: 4. The DNA of the CDR3 is TGTGCCAGCAGTTTGGGAGGGGGCGGCAATCAGCCCCAGCATTTT. This gives the protein CASSLGGGGNQPQHF.

This clonotype was detected ten times or more. The chain carries TRBV27 and TRBJ1-1; the match to TRBD1 covers 9 bases. CDR3 length: 17 amino acids. V lost 5 bases and J lost 3; bases outside the gene matches: 13. Looked up from germline, CDR1 is MNHEY and CDR2 is SMNVEV (reference sequence). The CDR3 coding sequence is TGTGCCAGCAGTAAAGGACAGGGGACGTTGCGGGACACTGAAGCTTTCTTT. Translation gives CASSKGQGTLRDTEAFF.

V is TRBV25-1 and J is TRBJ2-5, with a possible D match to TRBD1 (5 bases). CDR3 size: 14 residues. Germline-derived CDR1 and CDR2 are MGHDK and SYGVNS. The ends were cut back, 7 bases at V and 7 bases at J, with 19 bases in the middle. CDR3 bases: TGTGCCAGCATGGAAAGTAGGGGATTTACGACCCAGTACTTC. Encoded protein: CASMESRGFTTQYF. Drawing the rest from reference TRBV25-1 and TRBJ2-5, the complete variable domain is EADIYQTPRYLVIGTGKKITLECSQTMGHDKMYWYQQDPGMELHLIHYSYGVNSTEKGDLSSESTVSRIRTEHFPLTLESARPSHTSQYLCASMESRGFTTQYFGPGTRLLVL.

This clonotype was seen ten or more times. The chain couples TRBV9 to TRBJ2-7; the match to TRBD2 covers 8 bases. Germline loops: CDR1 SGDLS, CDR2 YYNGEE. CDR3 length: 14 residues. Trimming at V came to 0 bases and at J to 2 bases, leaving 1 base not matched to a gene. The chain's CDR3 is CASSVDGRAYEQYF. The CDR3 coding sequence is TGTGCCAGCAGCGTAGACGGGAGGGCCTACGAGCAGTACTTC.

The gene calls are TRBV7-2 and TRBJ2-5; 7 bases match TRBD1. Germline values: CDR1 SGHTA, CDR2 FQGNSA. The CDR3 is made up of 15 amino acids. The junction had 12 bases not matched to a gene; V was cut back by 6 bases and J by 5 bases. CDR3 amino acids: CASRSGTATQETQYF. The CDR3 DNA sequence: TGTGCCAGCAGATCGGGGACAGCCACCCAGGAGACCCAGTACTTC.

This clonotype occurred many times. The rearrangement joins TRBV7-1 to TRBJ2-7; TRBD1 aligns across 10 bases. TRBV7-1 is assigned to the ORF class and has an uncertain function. Germline trimming cut 3 bases from V and 2 bases from J; bases unmatched to any gene: 22. The CDR3 has 21 amino acids. The CDR3 region is CASSSTSPIPGQGLRTYEQYF. Here the CDR3 DNA reads TGTGCCAGCAGCTCCACCAGCCCTATTCCGGGACAGGGGTTAAGGACCTACGAGCAGTACTTC.

Ten or more counts support this clonotype. The rearrangement uses TRBV2 and TRBJ1-5; weak D call: TRBD1 (6 bases). Germline assignment: CDR1 SNHLY and CDR2 FYNNEI. V was shortened by 1 base and J by 2 bases, with 12 bases between the two germline ends. This CDR3 region has 16 residues. CDR3: CASSEGGGLGNQPQHF. CDR3 nucleotide sequence: TGTGCCAGCAGTGAAGGAGGGGGTTTGGGCAATCAGCCCCAGCATTTT.

V gene TRBV19 combines with J gene TRBJ1-5, with no clear D. Trimming took off 7 bases at V and 5 bases at J, with 12 bases between the two ends. The CDR3 contains 13 residues. Germline V gene lookup returns CDR1 LNHDA and CDR2 SQIVND (reference sequence). CDR3 region: CASTSKLYQPQHF. As DNA, the CDR3 is TGTGCCAGTACCTCTAAATTATATCAGCCCCAGCATTTT. Complete variable domain (other parts from reference TRBV19 and TRBJ1-5): DGGITQSPKYLFRKEGQNVTLSCEQNLNHDAMYWYRQDPGQGLRLIYYSQIVNDFQKGDIAEGYSVSREKKESFPLTVTSAQKNPTAFYLCASTSKLYQPQHFGDGTRLSIL.

This clonotype was seen repeatedly, ten times or more. V usage is TRBV29-1 and J usage is TRBJ1-1; D remains unclear. The ends were cut back, 3 bases at V and 4 bases at J, with 9 bases in the middle. In germline, CDR1 is SQVTM, CDR2 ANQGSEA. CDR3 length equals 12 residues. CDR3 nucleotides: TGCAGCGTTGACTTTGCGGTCACTGAAGCTTTCTTT. Translating gives CSVDFAVTEAFF.

On this clonotype itself: This may stem from a read error, because a much larger clone lies one nucleotide away. The chain couples TRBV7-9 to TRBJ2-5; 11 bases align to TRBD1. There are 15 residues in the CDR3. Germline CDR1 and CDR2: SEHNR and FQNEAQ (reference sequence). The CDR3 reads CTSNAPGQGEETQYF. DNA for the CDR3: TGTACCAGCAACGCACCGGGACAGGGGGAAGAGACCCAGTACTTC.

This clonotype appeared many times. The chain links TRBV20-1 to TRBJ2-5, with 9 bases lining up with TRBD1. The V and J ends lost 6 bases and 2 bases, in that order; junction bases with no gene match: 7. CDR1 DFQATT and CDR2 SNEGSKA come from the germline V gene (reference sequence). This CDR3 region has 14 residues. The CDR3 spells CSAPRDRVQETQYF. The CDR3, as DNA: TGCAGTGCCCCGAGGGACAGGGTACAAGAGACCCAGTACTTC.

At least ten counts were recorded for this clonotype. The V and J genes are TRBV20-1 and TRBJ1-1, with 8 bases aligning to TRBD1. The CDR3 extends over 14 amino acids. Germline V gives CDR1 DFQATT, CDR2 SNEGSKA (reference sequence). Trimming took 6 bases from V and 3 from J; bases not matched to a gene: 9. CDR3 sequence: CSATRATGDTEAFF. The CDR3 DNA reads as TGCAGTGCCACCAGGGCGACAGGGGACACTGAAGCTTTCTTT.

V gene TRBV7-8 combines with J gene TRBJ2-5, with D uncertain. Germline V gene sequence: CDR1 SGHVS, CDR2 FQNEAQ. The CDR3 loop spans 16 amino acids. The ends were cut back, 4 bases at V and 2 bases at J, with 17 bases in the middle. CDR3 nucleotide sequence: TGTGCCAGCAGCTCGCCCTGGTCAGTTGGGCAAGAGACCCAGTACTTC. Encoded protein: CASSSPWSVGQETQYF.

This clonotype has ten or more counts. The V and J genes are TRBV11-2 and TRBJ1-2; possible D gene TRBD1, 5 bases. Trimming pared 5 bases from V and 4 bases from J, leaving 8 bases between. The CDR3 totals 12 residues. CDR1 is SGHAT, CDR2 FQNNGV, per germline. The CDR3 nucleotides are TGTGCCAGCAGCAGGGGAGCCTATGGCTACACCTTC. Protein product: CASSRGAYGYTF.

The chain recombines TRBV6-5 with TRBJ2-7, with 9 bases matching TRBD2. Losses at the gene ends were 4 bases for V and 8 bases for J; bases not matched to a gene: 9. The CDR3 loop spans 14 amino acids. Germline V gene data show CDR1 as MNHEY and CDR2 as SVGAGI. The CDR3 loop is CASSSPRGRAQQYF. DNA for the CDR3: TGTGCCAGCAGTTCCCCCCGCGGGAGGGCTCAGCAGTACTTC.

The V and J genes are TRBV6-1 and TRBJ1-2, with no clear D. V lost 5 bases, J lost 8 bases, and 15 bases lay in between. CDR1 and CDR2 from the germline V gene are MNHNS and SASEGT. CDR3 length equals 13 residues. The CDR3 loop reads CASSRNLEEGYTF. CDR3 sequence (DNA): TGTGCCAGCAGTCGCAACCTGGAGGAGGGCTACACCTTC.

The chain employs TRBV25-1 and TRBJ2-7, with D maybe TRBD1 (6 bases). CDR3 length: 14 amino acids. Trimming removed 3 bases from V and 5 bases from J, with 14 bases in between. Germline CDR1 reads MGHDK; CDR2 reads SYGVNS. The CDR3 nucleotides are TGTGCCAGCAGTGACAGGGGTTTGGGGCACGAGCAGTACTTC. It yields the protein CASSDRGLGHEQYF.

The V and J genes are TRBV6-1 and TRBJ1-1; unclear D gene. Between the trimmed V and J ends, which lost 5 bases and 0 bases, there was a span of 7 bases. CDR1 and CDR2 (germline): MNHNS, SASEGT. The CDR3 consists of 13 residues. CDR3 amino acids: CASSRAMNTEAFF. DNA of the CDR3: TGTGCCAGCAGTAGAGCCATGAACACTGAAGCTTTCTTT.

This clonotype was observed a few times. The CDR3 bases are TGTCCCAAAGGGCCCGGGACAGGGGGCACTTCTCAAGAGACCCAGTACTTC. This translates into CPKGPGTGGTSQETQYF. V usage is TRBV12-3 or TRBV12-4 and J usage is TRBJ2-5; 12 positions agree with TRBD1. CDR3 size: 17 residues.

This rearrangement joins TRBV7-2 to TRBJ1-1; no clear D gene. Looked up from germline, CDR1 is SGHTA and CDR2 is FQGNSA. Trimming took off 5 bases at V and 3 bases at J, with 10 bases between the two ends. CDR3 size: 13 residues. The CDR3 DNA follows: TGTGCCAGCAGCCCGCAGCCGGACACTGAAGCTTTCTTT. This encodes CASSPQPDTEAFF.

This clonotype was counted at least ten times. CDR3 loop: CASSLFGTVSYEQYF. CDR3 coding DNA: TGTGCCAGCAGCTTATTTGGGACAGTCTCCTACGAGCAGTACTTC. This chain links TRBV13 with TRBJ2-7; TRBD1 matches at 7 bases. The CDR3 covers 15 residues. Unmatched junction bases numbered 4, after V lost 2 bases and J lost 0 bases. Germline V gene lookup returns CDR1 PRHDT and CDR2 FYEKMQ (reference sequence).

Note on this clonotype: A read error may account for a junction end that differs from germline. The chain employs TRBV5-1 and TRBJ2-5; D remains ambiguous. Germline CDR1 reads SGHRS; CDR2 reads YFSETQ. The CDR3 covers 12 residues. The CDR3 nucleotides read TGCGCCGGCAGCTTAAACCAAGAGACCCAGTACTTC. Translation gives CAGSLNQETQYF.

This clonotype was detected ten times or more. The chain has TRBV6-1 and TRBJ1-1; 9 bases are shared with TRBD1. The junction had 12 bases not matched to a gene; V was cut back by 6 bases and J by 4 bases. Germline V CDR1 and CDR2: MNHNS, SASEGT. This CDR3 contains 16 residues. The CDR3 sequence is CASRETGGRGRTEAFF. The CDR3 DNA follows: TGTGCCAGCAGAGAGACAGGGGGGAGAGGGCGCACTGAAGCTTTCTTT.

This clonotype has more than one count but fewer than ten. The chain combines TRBV19 with TRBJ1-5, with D possibly TRBD1 on 6 matching bases. Germline V gene data show CDR1 as LNHDA and CDR2 as SQIVND (reference sequence). This CDR3 contains 14 residues. V was trimmed by 3 bases and J by 5 bases, leaving 11 bases between them. The CDR3 bases are TGTGCCAGTAGTATGGTGTCAGGGGATCAGCCCCAGCATTTT. It translates to CASSMVSGDQPQHF.

Ten or more counts support this clonotype. This sequence joins TRBV27 and TRBJ1-2; weak D call: TRBD1 (5 bases). Trimming stripped 5 bases from V and 2 bases from J, with 15 bases between. Germline V lookup: CDR1 MNHEY, CDR2 SMNVEV (reference sequence). CDR3 length equals 15 residues. The CDR3 reads CASSPRQFYNYGYTF. The DNA for the CDR3 is TGTGCCAGCAGTCCCCGACAGTTCTACAACTATGGCTACACCTTC.

This clonotype was counted ten times or more. The genes are TRBV7-8 and TRBJ2-7; weak D call: TRBD2 (5 bases). CDR1 is SGHVS and CDR2 is FQNEAQ in the germline V gene. The CDR3 consists of 15 residues. Trimming removed 5 bases at V and 2 bases at J, with 16 bases between. The CDR3 reads CASSLALLGAYEQYF. For the CDR3, the DNA is TGTGCCAGCAGCCTGGCGTTACTAGGAGCCTACGAGCAGTACTTC.

The chain employs TRBV28 and TRBJ2-2; 7 bases match TRBD1. Germline V gives CDR1 MDHEN, CDR2 SYDVKM. The CDR3 is 14 amino acids. The V segment lost 6 bases and the J segment 6 bases; nucleotides outside the gene matches: 7. The CDR3 DNA is TGTGCCAGCAGGCACAGGGGAATGGCCGGGGAGCTGTTTTTT. It specifies CASRHRGMAGELFF.

This sequence joins TRBV11-1 and TRBJ2-7; tentative D call: TRBD2 (6 bases). V was cut by 0 bases and J by 3 bases, with 15 bases left in between. This CDR3 comprises 16 residues. The V gene's germline CDR1 is SGHAT and CDR2 FQDESV (reference sequence). The CDR3 loop reads CASSLAGGHSVYEQYF. CDR3 nucleotides: TGTGCCAGCAGCTTAGCGGGAGGCCATTCGGTCTACGAGCAGTACTTC.

Ten or more counts support this clonotype. The chain employs TRBV7-2 and TRBJ2-7; no firm D call. Germline CDR1 SGHTA, CDR2 FQGNSA. The CDR3 is 12 residues long. The germline V and J ends were trimmed by 4 bases and 4 bases, with 8 bases remaining between them. CDR3 region: CASSSRRYEQYF. DNA for the CDR3: TGTGCCAGCAGCTCCAGGCGGTACGAGCAGTACTTC.

This clonotype has at least ten counts. V and J are TRBV4-1 and TRBJ1-1, with D hard to call. This CDR3 spans 15 amino acids. The V and J ends lost 1 base and 2 bases respectively, with 11 bases between them. Germline CDR1 reads MGHRA; CDR2 reads YSYEKL. The CDR3 DNA follows: TGCGCCAGCAGCCAAGTCGAGGCAGCAAACACTGAAGCTTTCTTT. Translation: CASSQVEAANTEAFF.

CDR3 region: CASSSLNGAFSEQYF. Written as DNA, the CDR3 is TGTGCCAGCAGCAGCCTTAATGGGGCATTTTCCGAGCAGTACTTC. The genes are TRBV4-2 and TRBJ2-7, with D perhaps matching TRBD1 (5 bases). The germline gives CDR1 LGHNA, CDR2 YNFKEQ. There are 15 residues in the CDR3. V gave up 5 bases and J gave up 6 bases, with 20 bases separating them.